In its sample, the clone carrying this T cell receptor beta chain was seen a few times. This entry belongs to a study of patients and donors after allogeneic stem cell transplantation. The CDR3 is made up of 15 amino acids. V lost 5 bases, J lost 5 bases, and 12 bases stayed unmatched. Germline values: CDR1 SGDLS, CDR2 YYNGEE. Using its own MiXCR run on the RT-PCR reads, TCRdb lists one record per CDR3 protein. Among about 87,000 distinct CDR3 sequences listed, roughly 5.1% were seen once. Sequencing was carried out using blood, either unsorted or a sorted T cell fraction (not recorded which). The receptor's source is a human donor who was either an allogeneic HSCT recipient or a stem cell or donor lymphocyte infusion donor (not recorded which). It is not recorded whose cells these are; they may come from a transplant donor. The chain links TRBV9 to TRBJ2-7; 8 positions agree with TRBD1. CDR3 sequence reads: CASSSTGGRVNEQYF. CDR3 nucleotides: TGTGCCAGCAGTTCAACAGGGGGGCGCGTAAACGAGCAGTACTTC.